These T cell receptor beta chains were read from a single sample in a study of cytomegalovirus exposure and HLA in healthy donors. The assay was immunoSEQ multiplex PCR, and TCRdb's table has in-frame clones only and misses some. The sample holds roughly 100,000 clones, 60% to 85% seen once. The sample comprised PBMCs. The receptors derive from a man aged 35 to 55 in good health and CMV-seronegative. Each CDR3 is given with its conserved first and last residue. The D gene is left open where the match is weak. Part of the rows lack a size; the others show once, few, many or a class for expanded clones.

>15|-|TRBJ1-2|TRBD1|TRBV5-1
CASSEPGQGFSGYTF
TGCGCCAGCAGCGAGCCGGGACAGGGGTTCAGTGGCTACACCTTC
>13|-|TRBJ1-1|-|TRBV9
CASSVETAAEAFF
TGTGCCAGCAGCGTAGAAACAGCCGCTGAAGCTTTCTTT
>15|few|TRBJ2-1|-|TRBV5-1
CASSSRDQAISEQFF
TGCGCCAGCAGCTCCCGGGATCAGGCGATCAGTGAGCAGTTCTTC
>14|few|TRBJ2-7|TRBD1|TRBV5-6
CASSGDRGAYEQYF
TGTGCCAGCTCCGGGGACAGGGGGGCCTACGAGCAGTACTTC
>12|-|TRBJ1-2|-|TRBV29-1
CSVVGTNYGYTF
TGCAGCGTTGTGGGCACTAACTATGGCTACACCTTC
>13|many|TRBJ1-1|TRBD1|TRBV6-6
CASSYPGTDEAFF
TGTGCCAGCAGTTACCCCGGGACAGATGAAGCTTTCTTT
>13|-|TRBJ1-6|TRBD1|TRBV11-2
CASSRDRGSPLHF
TGTGCCAGCAGCCGGGACAGGGGTTCACCCCTCCACTTT
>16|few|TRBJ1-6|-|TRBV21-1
CASSKVGKGFGSPLHF
TGTGCCAGCAGCAAAGTGGGGAAGGGGTTCGGTTCACCCCTCCACTTT
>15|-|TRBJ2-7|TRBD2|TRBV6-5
CASRAGLAGNYEQYF
TGTGCCAGCAGAGCGGGACTAGCGGGGAACTACGAGCAGTACTTC
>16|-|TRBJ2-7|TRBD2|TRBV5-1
CASSRTGRGGRYEQYF
TGCGCCAGCAGCCGAACCGGCCGCGGGGGACGCTACGAGCAGTACTTC
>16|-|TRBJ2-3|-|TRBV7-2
CASSLAPRGRRVTQYF
TGTGCCAGCAGCTTAGCGCCCCGGGGCAGGAGGGTTACGCAGTATTTT
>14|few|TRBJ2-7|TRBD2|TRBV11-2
CASSLGLAGYEQYF
TGTGCCAGCAGCTTGGGACTAGCGGGTTACGAGCAGTACTTC
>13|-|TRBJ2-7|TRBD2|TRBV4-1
CASSPTSDHEQYF
TGCGCCAGCAGCCCTACTAGCGACCACGAGCAGTACTTC
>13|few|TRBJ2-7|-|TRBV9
CASSVGRDYEQYF
TGTGCCAGCAGCGTAGGCAGGGATTACGAGCAGTACTTC
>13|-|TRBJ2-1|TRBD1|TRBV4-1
CASSVQGADEQFF
TGCGCCAGCAGCGTTCAGGGGGCCGATGAGCAGTTCTTC
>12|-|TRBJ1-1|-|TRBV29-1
CSARRGAPEAFF
TGCAGCGCCCGGCGGGGGGCCCCTGAAGCTTTCTTT
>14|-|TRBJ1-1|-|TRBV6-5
CASWNWASRPEAFF
TGTGCCAGCTGGAATTGGGCCTCCAGGCCTGAAGCTTTCTTT
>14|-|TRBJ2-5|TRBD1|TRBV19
CASSQGNRGETQYF
TGTGCCAGTAGTCAGGGAAACAGGGGAGAGACCCAGTACTTC
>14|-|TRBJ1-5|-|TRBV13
CASSLSGSNQPQHF
TGTGCCAGCAGCTTATCGGGTAGCAATCAGCCCCAGCATTTT
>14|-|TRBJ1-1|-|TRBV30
CAWSVPPGNTEAFF
TGTGCCTGGAGTGTCCCCCCCGGGAACACTGAAGCTTTCTTT
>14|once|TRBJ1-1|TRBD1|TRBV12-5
CASGLGGQGVEAFF
TGTGCTAGTGGTTTGGGGGGACAGGGGGTTGAAGCTTTCTTT
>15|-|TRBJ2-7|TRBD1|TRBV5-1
CASSLAQGGSYEQYF
TGCGCCAGCAGCTTGGCACAGGGGGGTTCCTACGAGCAGTACTTC
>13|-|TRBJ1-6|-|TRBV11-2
CAAGGGRNSPLHF
TGTGCAGCCGGCGGGGGGCGTAATTCACCCCTCCACTTT
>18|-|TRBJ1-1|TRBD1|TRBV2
CASSDYIGYRGPYTEAFF
TGTGCCAGCAGTGATTATATCGGTTATAGGGGGCCGTACACTGAAGCTTTCTTT
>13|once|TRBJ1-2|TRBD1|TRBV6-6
CASSYDRVYGYTF
TGTGCCAGCAGTTACGACAGGGTCTATGGCTACACCTTC
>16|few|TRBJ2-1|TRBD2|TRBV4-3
CASSQEGLAGTDEQFF
TGCGCCAGCAGCCAAGAGGGACTAGCGGGGACAGATGAGCAGTTCTTC
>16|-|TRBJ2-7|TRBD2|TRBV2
CASNPHGGLRLDEQYF
TGTGCCAGCAATCCCCACGGGGGGTTAAGGTTGGACGAGCAGTACTTC
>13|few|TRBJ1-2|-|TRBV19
CASSIIGLEGYTF
TGTGCCAGTAGTATTATTGGGTTGGAGGGCTACACCTTC
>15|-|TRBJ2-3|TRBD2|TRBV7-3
CASSWTSGGTDTQYF
TGTGCCAGCAGTTGGACTAGCGGGGGCACAGATACGCAGTATTTT
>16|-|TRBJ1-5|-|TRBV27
CASSFRGAASNQPQHF
TGTGCCAGCAGTTTTCGGGGGGCGGCAAGCAATCAGCCCCAGCATTTT
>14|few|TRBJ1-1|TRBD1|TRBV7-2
CASSWGQTNTEAFF
TGTGCCAGCAGCTGGGGACAGACTAACACTGAAGCTTTCTTT
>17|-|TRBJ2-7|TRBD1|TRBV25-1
CASSEFRSTGSSYEQYF
TGTGCCAGCAGTGAATTCAGGTCGACAGGGTCCTCCTACGAGCAGTACTTC
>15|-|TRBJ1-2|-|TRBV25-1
CASSSYDSGNYGYTF
TGTGCCAGCAGCTCGTACGATTCGGGTAACTATGGCTACACCTTC
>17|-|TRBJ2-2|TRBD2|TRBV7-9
CASSAPTSGGDTGELFF
TGTGCCAGCAGCGCTCCGACTAGCGGGGGAGATACCGGGGAGCTGTTTTTT
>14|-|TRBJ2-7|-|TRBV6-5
CASSYLGHLYEQYF
TGTGCCAGCAGTTACCTGGGACACCTCTACGAGCAGTACTTC
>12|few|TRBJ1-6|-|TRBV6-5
CASSYTGSPLHF
TGTGCCAGCAGTTACACGGGTTCACCCCTCCACTTT